This T cell receptor beta chain came from a study of T cells in Graves' hyperthyroidism and ophthalmopathy. The study's findings and limits: Stable hyperthyroidism was separated from ophthalmopathy by a model based on 13 V-J features. Progression to ophthalmopathy was predicted a median of 6.5 months early.

V lost 6 bases, J lost 7 bases, and 15 bases lay in between. Germline V lookup: CDR1 SEHNR, CDR2 FQNEAQ (reference sequence). There are 13 residues in the CDR3. Amplified TCR beta CDR3 regions came from RNA transcripts. First-round RT-PCR targeting the TCR CDR3 was performed with the HTBI primer set. Each CDR3 protein gets one entry after TCRdb re-called the multiplex PCR reads with MiXCR. The table records 550,000 to 600,000 distinct CDR3 sequences, just over 45% of them present only once. At least ten counts were recorded for this clonotype. Its specificity is unknown. Thyroid ultrasound, orbital computed tomography, clinical symptoms, and serum thyroxine and TRAb underpinned diagnoses.

The receptor comes from an adult woman with Graves' disease, either hyperthyroidism or ophthalmopathy (not recorded which). The rearrangement uses TRBV7-9 and TRBJ2-5; perhaps TRBD1 as D (6 bases). The sequencing input was peripheral blood or thyroid tissue (not recorded which). The CDR3 loop reads CASRGTGPGTQYF. The DNA of the CDR3 is TGTGCCAGCAGGGGCACAGGGCCGGGGACCCAGTACTTC.